This T cell receptor beta chain was sequenced for a study of blood T cell repertoires in COVID-19. About the study: There were acute and convalescent COVID-19 samples, and they came from the United States, Italy and Spain. The analysed material was cDNA or gDNA that came from T cells, B-cell-depleted T cells, or PBMCs.

As handled by the study authors: Counts of nucleated cells, estimated from reference gene primer amplification, were obtained. Method: immunoSEQ multiplex PCR; TCRdb's copy keeps in-frame clones and lacks some. The V and J calls and clone size come from that table; D and trimming were worked out from the DNA. The sample holds over 200,000 clones, over 75% seen once. The CDR3 extends over 14 amino acids. From germline, CDR1 is LGHNT and CDR2 FRNRAP. V lost 5 bases, J lost 7 bases, and 15 bases lay in between. V usage is TRBV12-5 and J usage is TRBJ1-5; tentative D call: TRBD1 (6 bases). The source is a woman aged 25 to 39 with acute or convalescent COVID-19. The specimen was peripheral blood. CDR3 nucleotide sequence: TGTGCTAGTGGTCCCGGAGAGGGGACACAGCCCCAGCATTTT. Encoded protein: CASGPGEGTQPQHF.